This TCR beta chain was profiled in a study of beta chain features in type 1 diabetes. Details on this clone: Antigen specificity is unknown.

Study-wide findings and caveats: Among all four CD4+ subsets, Type 1 diabetes patients had TCRB CDR3s that were moderately but significantly shorter. In patients and controls equally, PCR might favor templates that are shorter.

Sorted populations all exceeded 98% purity. From germline, CDR1 is SGDLS and CDR2 YYNGEE. The CDR3 length is 16 residues. The V end lost 2 bases, the J end lost 0 bases, and 15 bases lay between the germline ends. The isolated RNA, all of it, was reverse transcribed, so expressed TCRB transcripts were what got sequenced. The repertoire was sequenced with immunoSEQ multiplex PCR; TCRdb's copy has only in-frame clones and lacks some. The data contain roughly 340,000 clones, 10% to 15% of them singletons. The chain recombines TRBV9 with TRBJ2-7, with D possibly TRBD1 on 6 matching bases. Sequenced input: naive CD4+ T cells from blood. This clonotype was sampled from a woman younger than 30 with type 1 diabetes. DNA for the CDR3: TGTGCCAGCAGCGTTGATCCCGGGACAAGCTCCTACGAGCAGTACTTC. Residues: CASSVDPGTSSYEQYF.